One sample yielded the 27 T cell receptor beta chains listed below, sequenced in a study of early T cells in non-severe SARS-CoV-2 infection. One entry per CDR3 protein results from TCRdb running MiXCR on the 5' RACE reads. The sample shows 79,000 or so distinct CDR3 sequences, roughly 12% of them seen only once. The sample was whole blood. All receptors come from an adult who was a healthcare worker with PCR-confirmed SARS-CoV-2 infection or an uninfected control (not recorded which).

This CDR3 reads CSAQVQTGGMAFF. The CDR3 nucleotides read TGCAGCGCCCAAGTGCAGACAGGGGGAATGGCTTTCTTT. The chain joins TRBV29-1 to TRBJ1-1; the match to TRBD1 covers 9 bases. Per germline, CDR1 SQVTM and CDR2 ANQGSEA. Germline trimming cut 7 bases from V and 11 bases from J; bases unmatched to any gene: 14. The CDR3 consists of 13 residues.

This clonotype was recorded many times. V gene TRBV4-3 combines with J gene TRBJ2-1; 10 nucleotides line up with TRBD2. Losses at the gene ends were 6 bases for V and 6 bases for J; bases not matched to a gene: 8. Per the germline V gene, CDR1 is LGHNA and CDR2 is YSLEER. CDR3 length equals 15 residues. This CDR3 reads CASRELAGSFNEQFF. CDR3 bases: TGCGCCAGCAGGGAACTAGCGGGGAGTTTCAATGAGCAGTTCTTC.

This clonotype was found many times. The rearrangement uses TRBV5-4 and TRBJ1-2, with 8 bases matching TRBD1. CDR1 SGHNT and CDR2 YYREEE come from the germline V gene (reference sequence). CDR3 length equals 14 residues. The junction had 4 bases not matched to a gene; V was cut back by 5 bases and J by 1 base. CDR3 region: CASSRGQGNYGYTF. CDR3 nucleotide sequence: TGTGCCAGCAGTCGAGGACAGGGTAACTATGGCTACACCTTC.

V usage is TRBV6-2 or TRBV6-3 and J usage is TRBJ2-2; TRBD2 aligns across 12 bases. Germline values: CDR1 MNHEY, CDR2 SVGEGT. The trim removed 5 bases at V and 3 bases at J, leaving 4 bases unmatched. This CDR3 is 16 amino acids long. The CDR3 loop reads CASSPRTSGDTGELFF. CDR3 nucleotides: TGTGCCAGCAGTCCCCGGACTAGCGGGGACACCGGGGAGCTGTTTTTT.

This clonotype was seen repeatedly, ten times or more. The rearrangement uses TRBV5-1 and TRBJ2-7, with a weak D call TRBD1 (8 bases). V gave up 3 bases and J gave up 3 bases, with 16 bases separating them. Germline assignment: CDR1 SGHRS and CDR2 YFSETQ. The CDR3 covers 15 residues. The CDR3 DNA follows: TGCGCCAGCAGCTCTAGGACAGGGAGGGTCTACGAGCAGTACTTC. Its translation: CASSSRTGRVYEQYF.

The rearrangement links TRBV5-1 to TRBJ2-1; 9 positions agree with TRBD2. CDR1 and CDR2 from the germline V gene are SGHRS and YFSETQ. The CDR3 is 18 residues long. V shed 4 bases, J shed 2 bases, and the junction held 13 bases outside the gene matches. CDR3 coding DNA: TGCGCCAGCAGCCCCCGAAGTGTTAGCGGGAGTCCCTACAATGAGCAGTTCTTC. It is translated as CASSPRSVSGSPYNEQFF.

This clonotype was seen repeatedly, ten times or more. The chain has TRBV20-1 and TRBJ1-4; TRBD1 aligns across 7 bases. Germline V lookup: CDR1 DFQATT, CDR2 SNEGSKA (reference sequence). The CDR3 is made up of 15 amino acids. Trimming cost V 0 bases and J 10 bases; bases outside gene matches: 11. The CDR3 loop is CSAREGGGGVGKLFF. DNA for the CDR3: TGCAGTGCTAGAGAGGGAGGAGGGGGCGTAGGAAAACTGTTTTTT.

At least ten counts were recorded for this clonotype. The V and J genes are TRBV10-2 and TRBJ1-1, with D unresolved. With 1 base removed from V and 11 bases from J, the gap between germline ends came to 14 bases. The germline gives CDR1 WSHSY, CDR2 SAAADI. The CDR3 is 13 residues long. The CDR3 DNA reads TGCGCCAGCAGTGAGTTTTCCGGGAGGGAGGCTTTCTTT. It is translated as CASSEFSGREAFF.

This clonotype was counted ten times or more. The chain recombines TRBV7-8 with TRBJ2-5; 8 nucleotides match TRBD1. Unmatched junction bases numbered 5, after V lost 7 bases and J lost 4 bases. CDR1 and CDR2 from the germline V gene are SGHVS and FQNEAQ. The CDR3 covers 13 residues. The CDR3 DNA reads TGTGCCAGCACCCGAGACAGGGGAGAGACCCAGTACTTC. It yields the protein CASTRDRGETQYF.

The rearrangement uses TRBV7-9 and TRBJ2-1; 8 bases agree with TRBD1. Germline CDR1 reads SEHNR; CDR2 reads FQNEAQ (reference sequence). V dropped 8 bases and J dropped 7; count of bases not matched to a gene: 10. This CDR3 comprises 14 residues. This CDR3 is CASSPPGQGNEQFF. The DNA of the CDR3 is TGTGCCAGCTCTCCGCCCGGACAGGGAAATGAGCAGTTCTTC. The entire variable domain, with the rest obtained from reference TRBV7-9 and TRBJ2-1, is as follows: DTGVSQNPRHKITKRGQNVTFRCDPISEHNRLYWYRQTLGQGPEFLTYFQNEAQLEKSRLLSDRFSAERPKGSFSTLEIQRTEQGDSAMYLCASSPPGQGNEQFFGPGTRLTVL.

About this clonotype: Mismatch with germline at one junction end may stem from a read error. The V and J genes are TRBV29-1 and TRBJ2-5; no firm D call. The CDR3 spans 13 residues. The germline V gene encodes CDR1 SQVTM and CDR2 ANQGSEA. The CDR3 DNA is TGCAGCGTCACTGAGTGGTACCAGGAGACCCAGTACTTC. The encoded protein is CSVTEWYQETQYF.

This clonotype showed up many times. V gene TRBV9 combines with J gene TRBJ2-3; TRBD2 is a possible D gene (5 bases). The ends were cut back, 0 bases at V and 1 base at J, with 9 bases in the middle. The CDR3 is 15 residues long. CDR1 and CDR2 from the germline V gene are SGDLS and YYNGEE. CDR3 nucleotides: TGTGCCAGCAGCGTAGGAGGGATTCGCACAGATACGCAGTATTTT. It codes for CASSVGGIRTDTQYF.

J is TRBJ1-5 and V is TRBV30; D unclear. Looked up from germline, CDR1 is GTSNPN and CDR2 is SVGIG (reference sequence). This CDR3 region has 13 residues. V gave up 7 bases and J gave up 7 bases, with 17 bases separating them. CDR3 loop: CAFSLIPTQPQHF. The CDR3 region has the DNA TGTGCCTTTTCCCTCATACCGACACAGCCCCAGCATTTT. Filled out from reference TRBV30 and TRBJ1-5, the complete variable domain reads SQTIHQWPATLVQPVGSPLSLECTVEGTSNPNLYWYRQAAGRGLQLLFYSVGIGQISSEVPQNLSASRPQDRQFILSSKKLLLSDSGFYLCAFSLIPTQPQHFGDGTRLSIL.

This chain joins TRBV29-1 and TRBJ2-7; 15 nucleotides agree with TRBD2. Per the germline V gene, CDR1 is SQVTM and CDR2 is ANQGSEA. Trimming cost V 5 bases and J 1 base; bases outside gene matches: 6. The CDR3 sequence is 16 residues long. In DNA form, the CDR3 reads TGCAGCGTTTTCGGGACTAGCGGGAGGAGTTCCTACGAGCAGTACTTC. The encoded protein is CSVFGTSGRSSYEQYF.

The gene calls are TRBV19 and TRBJ1-5, with no clear D. The V gene lost 4 bases and the J gene lost 4 bases, with 8 bases spanning the gap. The length of the CDR3 is 13 residues. CDR1 and CDR2 from the germline V gene are LNHDA and SQIVND (reference sequence). The CDR3 coding sequence is TGTGCCAGTAGTACCACAGAGAATCAGCCCCAGCATTTT. It specifies CASSTTENQPQHF.

This clonotype has just a few counts. The V and J genes are TRBV18 and TRBJ2-7, with a possible D match to TRBD1 (5 bases). This CDR3 contains 13 residues. V lost 2 bases to trimming and J lost 6 bases, with 11 bases between them. Germline values: CDR1 KGHSH, CDR2 LQKENI. DNA for the CDR3: TGTGCCAGCTCACCAACCGACAGCTCCGAGCAGTACTTC. Protein: CASSPTDSSEQYF.

This clonotype has a count of ten or more. The chain has TRBV6-2 or TRBV6-3 and TRBJ1-5, with a weak D call TRBD1 (6 bases). Germline CDR1 and CDR2: MNHEY and SVGEGT. This CDR3 has 13 amino acids. Between the trimmed V and J ends, which lost 8 bases and 13 bases, there was a span of 21 bases. CDR3 in amino acids: CASGGRGPSSQHF. CDR3 in DNA: TGTGCCAGCGGGGGACGGGGGCCTTCTTCGCAGCATTTT.

This sequence joins TRBV7-9 and TRBJ2-7; tentative D call: TRBD1 (5 bases). This CDR3 has 15 amino acids. The V gene's germline CDR1 is SEHNR and CDR2 FQNEAQ (reference sequence). Trimming shortened V by 5 bases and J by 1 base, and 15 bases separated the two germline ends. The DNA of the CDR3 is TGTGCCAGCAGCCCAAGACAGCGCCAGTCCTACGAGCAGTACTTC. Translated, it gives CASSPRQRQSYEQYF.

In this sample, this clonotype turned up many times. The genes are TRBV20-1 and TRBJ2-5; TRBD2 matches at 9 bases. V was clipped by 0 bases and J by 4 bases; unmatched bases: 6. The CDR3 contains 15 residues. Germline V gene sequence: CDR1 DFQATT, CDR2 SNEGSKA (reference sequence). Here the CDR3 reads CSARDGTSIGETQYF. DNA for the CDR3: TGCAGTGCTAGAGATGGGACTAGCATCGGAGAGACCCAGTACTTC.

The V gene is TRBV10-3, the J gene TRBJ1-1; D not certain. V shed 10 bases and J shed 1 base, with 10 bases lying between them. The CDR3 consists of 12 residues. The V gene's germline CDR1 is ENHRY and CDR2 SYGVKD. CDR3 region: CATGERNTEAFF. As DNA, the CDR3 is TGTGCCACCGGAGAGAGGAACACTGAAGCTTTCTTT.

This clonotype showed up many times. The J gene is TRBJ1-6, the V gene TRBV5-6; a weak D match, TRBD1 (6 bases). CDR1 is SGHDT, CDR2 YYEEEE, per germline. This CDR3 is built from 19 residues. V was cut by 4 bases and J by 11 bases, with 31 bases left in between. CDR3 loop: CASSLWSLRQAATGAPLHF. In nucleotides, the CDR3 is TGTGCCAGCAGCCTATGGAGTCTGAGACAGGCGGCAACCGGAGCACCCCTCCACTTT.

Turning to this clonotype: A read error is possible here, since a much larger clone lies one base away. This sequence joins TRBV28 and TRBJ2-7; D unclear. The CDR3 consists of 11 residues. CDR1 is MDHEN and CDR2 is SYDVKM in the germline V gene. V was pared by 6 bases and J by 0 bases, with 3 bases between. As DNA, the CDR3 is TGTGCCAGCAGATACTCCTACGAGCAGTACTTC. This gives the protein CASRYSYEQYF.

The rearrangement links TRBV7-2 to TRBJ2-7, with D hard to call. From germline, CDR1 is SGHTA and CDR2 FQGNSA. Trimming shortened V by 4 bases and J by 4 bases, and 11 bases separated the two germline ends. The CDR3 has 13 amino acids. CDR3 in DNA: TGTGCCAGCAGCTCCGGACCTATTTACGAGCAGTACTTC. This encodes CASSSGPIYEQYF.

The chain carries TRBV6-5 and TRBJ2-1; no reliable D call. The CDR3 totals 15 residues. V lost 4 bases and J lost 6, with 16 bases in between. The germline gives CDR1 MNHEY, CDR2 SVGAGI. The CDR3 sequence: CASSFRAREANEQFF. The CDR3, as DNA: TGTGCCAGCAGTTTCCGGGCTCGAGAGGCCAATGAGCAGTTCTTC.

This clonotype was observed a few times. The J gene is TRBJ1-6, the V gene TRBV27; D is uncertain. V lost 5 bases and J 0 bases, leaving 17 bases between the germline ends. CDR3 size: 18 residues. Germline V CDR1 and CDR2: MNHEY, SMNVEV (reference sequence). For the CDR3, the DNA is TGTGCCAGCAGTCCCAGAGGCGGTGATATCTCCTATAATTCACCCCTCCACTTT. It codes for CASSPRGGDISYNSPLHF.

This clonotype appeared many times. This chain uses TRBV12-3 or TRBV12-4 with TRBJ2-1; TRBD1 aligns across 7 bases. V lost 7 bases, J lost 8 bases, and 8 bases stayed unmatched. This CDR3 has 13 residues. This CDR3 reads CASNPTGLDEQFF. CDR3 DNA sequence: TGTGCCAGCAACCCGACAGGGTTGGATGAGCAGTTCTTC.

This clonotype has ten or more counts. The rearrangement links TRBV20-1 to TRBJ2-7; 9 bases line up with TRBD2. The CDR3 covers 14 residues. With 5 bases clipped from V and 2 bases from J, the junction kept 7 bases outside the gene matches. Germline V gene data show CDR1 as DFQATT and CDR2 as SNEGSKA (reference sequence). As DNA, the CDR3 is TGCAGTGCTCCGGGTGCGGGAGGGACCTACGAGCAGTACTTC. Protein sequence: CSAPGAGGTYEQYF.